This entry describes one T cell receptor (beta chain). The CDR3 totals 15 residues. With V trimmed by 5 bases and J by 3 bases, 9 bases remained unmatched. The germline V gene encodes CDR1 SQVTM and CDR2 ANQGSEA. In the source study's methods: Amplification from reference gene primers served as the basis for estimated nucleated cell counts. Assay: immunoSEQ multiplex PCR; the TCRdb copy retains only in-frame clones and omits some. V and J calls and clone size are given by that table; D and trimming were obtained from the DNA. The data hold nearly 200,000 clones, with about 88% observed a single time. The data were taken from a study of blood T cell repertoires in COVID-19. In the study overall: Samples of COVID-19 (acute and convalescent) were obtained from the United States, Italy and Spain. PBMCs, B-cell-depleted T cells, or T cells were the source of the cDNA or gDNA that made up the material.

The J gene is TRBJ2-5, the V gene TRBV29-1, with 10 bases fitting TRBD1. The clonotype was recovered from a woman aged 40 to 50 who had recovered from COVID-19. The sequenced sample consisted of peripheral blood. Here the CDR3 reads CSVQDRGNYKETQYF. CDR3 sequence (DNA): TGCAGCGTTCAGGACAGGGGGAACTATAAAGAGACCCAGTACTTC.